This TCR beta chain was profiled in a study of blood T cells in healthy people across ages (dated by TCRdb to about 2015). At the level of the whole study: In model experiments, template switching captured roughly one uniquely barcoded TCR beta cDNA molecule for every two T cells. The study measured age-related changes in TCR beta repertoire diversity using deep sequencing normalized with unique cDNA molecular identifiers. The donors were split into four age groups: young (average 16 years), middle-aged (39), aged (more than 60) and long-lived (approximately 89). Donors of different ages were randomly distributed across sequencing lanes to avoid experimental bias. For two donors (one aged 18 to 30 and one aged 80 or older), the study analyzed two additional independent replicas of 1 million unique cDNA reads from the same blood draw. Broad study findings and their caveats: Observed TCR beta diversity per million T cells fell roughly linearly with age, and a significant reduction was already apparent by age about 38. Since profiling was done on bulk unsorted PBMCs, naive and antigen-experienced compartments could not be conclusively compared. Estimates of total diversity from one million sequenced T cells were regarded as lower bounds and underestimates. Because the CMV infection status of the donors was unknown, age-related changes in expanded clonotypes may potentially have been confounded. There was a strong correlation between observed TCR beta diversity and the percentage of naive T cells measured by flow cytometry. Compared with the aged group, the long-lived group had more naive CD4+ T cells, fewer expanded clones and increased TCR diversity, suggesting age selection.

The 39 donors, aged about 6 to 95 years, were systemically healthy Caucasian individuals from Russia. Around 9.9 milliliters of peripheral blood were collected from each donor into EDTA-treated Vacutainer tubes. PBMCs were isolated by Ficoll-Paque density-gradient centrifugation, with at least 6 million obtained per sample. Total RNA was extracted from PBMCs with Trizol reagent, with at least 6 micrograms obtained per sample. The percentages of naive CD45RAhigh/CD27high T cells were determined by flow cytometry on a PBMC aliquot from every donor. As regards this clonotype: The clone's antigen remains unknown. The input lacks base qualities; no much larger clone sits a single base away.

The V end loses 2 bases and the J end loses 5 bases, and a stretch of 14 bases separates them. Via the germline V gene, CDR1 is KGHDR and CDR2 SFDVKD. Including the terminal cysteine and phenylalanine, the CDR3 comprises 15 residues. This entry keeps only the CDR3 DNA: 45 bases, framed from base 1. The protocol used for the library was 5' RACE. The reads were generated on an Illumina HiSeq 2500. A second PCR of about 6 to 11 cycles was run with a J-beta primer mix and a sample-barcoded 5' primer. A template-switch 5' adaptor carrying 12 random nucleotides introduced a unique molecular identifier onto each TCR beta cDNA molecule. Each sample yielded at least 2.5 million CDR3-containing paired-end reads. First-strand cDNA was synthesized from all RNA with the Mint cDNA synthesis kit, primed by a TRBC-specific oligonucleotide. After uracil-DNA glycosylase treatment, a first 18-cycle PCR used universal primers M1SS and BC2_uni_R on all cDNA. The published analysis was carried out like this. Normalization of each sample was performed by random selection of 1 million high-quality reads, each carrying a distinct molecular identifier. Reads sharing molecular identifiers were discarded rather than binned into consensus sequences. MiTCR, with a Q25 quality threshold and the strictest error-elimination algorithm, was used for CDR3 identification, clonotype clustering and error correction. A nonparametric unseen species model with Euler transformation was used to estimate a lower bound on total TCR beta diversity. Starting from the raw public reads, TCRdb applied fastp trimming at Q25, assembled clones with MiXCR and retained in-frame beta chains. Entries that share a CDR3 protein sequence are merged under the most common genes and DNA. These V and J calls derive from TCRdb rather than the authors' analysis. Across this sample there are about 1.4 million distinct CDR3 sequences, with almost 60% seen only once. Roughly 7% of the sample is taken by the ten largest.

The chain joins TRBV24-1 to TRBJ2-5; the D gene is possibly TRBD1, with 5 bases matching. Sequencing input: blood. This TCR was recovered from a man aged 18-30 years in good health. The bases are TGTGCCACCAGTGATTCATGGGGCGCTCGGGAGACCCAGTACTTC. It encodes CATSDSWGARETQYF.